The rows below give T cell receptor beta chains drawn from one sample of a study of T-cell memory formation after mild COVID-19. TCRdb reprocessed the 5' RACE reads with MiXCR, giving one entry per CDR3 protein. The sample comprises 180,000 or so distinct CDR3 sequences, approximately 10% of which are singletons, and approximately 4% rests with the top ten. Sample: PBMCs or a T cell subset sorted from them (not recorded which). These receptor sequences come from a man between 18 and 35 years old who had mild COVID-19 (a few samples of this study predate the infection). Cell type and time point are not known. Both conserved end residues are part of each CDR3. Fields, in order: J gene, D gene, V gene, clone size, CDR3 DNA, CDR3 protein. A D gene is named only where the DNA matches it firmly. Not all rows give a size; the values are once, few, many and, for expanded clones, a class.

>TRBJ2-3|NA|TRBV25-1|NA
TGTGCCAGCAGTGAGAGTTTCCGGGGACACACAGATACGCAGTATTTT
CASSESFRGHTDTQYF
>TRBJ2-3|NA|TRBV3-1|many
TGTGCCAGCAGCCAAGGCGGGGGCACAGATACGCAGTATTTT
CASSQGGGTDTQYF
>TRBJ1-1|NA|TRBV28|few
TGTGCCAGCAGGCTACCACGAGGGGACAATGAAGCTTTCTTT
CASRLPRGDNEAFF
>TRBJ1-1|TRBD1|TRBV27|few
TGTGCCAGCAGTTTGTGGGGACAGGCGAACACTGAAGCTTTCTTT
CASSLWGQANTEAFF
>TRBJ1-1|NA|TRBV19|few
TGTGCCAGTAGTATCGAGGGGGACACTGAAGCTTTCTTT
CASSIEGDTEAFF
>TRBJ2-2|TRBD1|TRBV12-3/TRBV12-4|few
TGTGCCAGCAGCCGACGACAGGGAACCGGGGAGCTGTTTTTT
CASSRRQGTGELFF
>TRBJ2-5|TRBD1|TRBV10-3|NA
TGTGCCATCAGTGCCCCCCCGGGACAGGGGCAGAGCCAAGAGACCCAGTACTTC
CAISAPPGQGQSQETQYF
>TRBJ1-5|NA|TRBV30|NA
TGTGCCTGGAGTGGCGGGGGTTCCAATCAGCCCCAGCATTTT
CAWSGGGSNQPQHF
>TRBJ1-2|TRBD1|TRBV29-1|NA
TGCAGCGTTGGAGGTTTACGGGGACAGGAGTATGGCTACACCTTC
CSVGGLRGQEYGYTF
>TRBJ2-1|TRBD2|TRBV7-3|few
TGTGCCAGCAGCTTAGAACTAGCGGGGGGGACGGAGCAGTTCTTC
CASSLELAGGTEQFF
>TRBJ1-1|TRBD1|TRBV11-1|NA
TGTGCCAGCAGCAGAAGACAGGGCTCCACTGAAGCTTTCTTT
CASSRRQGSTEAFF
>TRBJ2-7|NA|TRBV10-3|few
TGTGCCATCAGTGGGTATGGGTACGAGCAGTACTTC
CAISGYGYEQYF
>TRBJ2-2|NA|TRBV28|few
TGTGCCAGCAGTTCACTAAGGGGGACCGGGGAGCTGTTTTTT
CASSSLRGTGELFF
>TRBJ2-5|TRBD2|TRBV5-1|few
TGCGCCAGCAGCACAGAGCGGGGGGGTGATCAAGAGACCCAGTACTTC
CASSTERGGDQETQYF
>TRBJ2-1|NA|TRBV5-1|many
TGCGCCAGCAGCTTGGAGGGGGACTCCTACAATGAGCAGTTCTTC
CASSLEGDSYNEQFF
>TRBJ1-1|NA|TRBV4-2|few
TGTGCCAGCAGCCAAGAGCTTCGGACAGCGAACACTGAAGCTTTCTTT
CASSQELRTANTEAFF
>TRBJ2-3|NA|TRBV7-9|few
TGTGCCAGCAGCCATACAGGACTCCGTTCGAATACGCAGTATTTT
CASSHTGLRSNTQYF
>TRBJ1-1|NA|TRBV6-6|NA
TGTGCCAGCAGTTACCCCACAGGGCTGAACACTGAAGCTTTCTTT
CASSYPTGLNTEAFF
>TRBJ2-5|TRBD2|TRBV7-2|few
TGTGCCAGCAGCTTCCGGCTAGCGGGGTTCCAAGAGACCCAGTACTTC
CASSFRLAGFQETQYF
>TRBJ1-6|NA|TRBV4-1|NA
TGCGCCAGCAGCCACCCAGGGATCAGAGGGTCACCCCTCCACTTT
CASSHPGIRGSPLHF
>TRBJ1-4|TRBD1|TRBV3-1|NA
TGTGCCAGCAGCGGTACACAGGGGCCGAATGAAAAACTGTTTTTT
CASSGTQGPNEKLFF